These 20 T cell receptor beta chains were sequenced from one sample in a study of control samples from healthy donors and cancer patients. Sequencing used immunoSEQ multiplex PCR; TCRdb keeps in-frame clones, though not all of them. There are around 170,000 clones in the sample; roughly nine tenths occur only once, and about 0.64% lies in the top ten. Sequenced: blood. The source is a woman under 40 in good health.

The V and J genes are TRBV29-1 and TRBJ2-7, with 12 bases identical to TRBD2. The V gene's germline CDR1 is SQVTM and CDR2 ANQGSEA. V lost 6 bases, J lost 5 bases, and 5 bases stayed unmatched. This CDR3 has 13 residues. The CDR3 loop reads CSVTSGSLDEQYF. The DNA for the CDR3 is TGCAGCGTGACTAGCGGGAGTTTGGACGAGCAGTACTTC.

The chain uses TRBV4-2 and TRBJ2-7; 8 nucleotides align to TRBD2. The CDR3 contains 16 residues. V gave up 1 base and J gave up 6 bases; unmatched junction bases: 11. Germline V gene lookup returns CDR1 LGHNA and CDR2 YNFKEQ. CDR3 sequence: CASSQGGLSREGEQYF. The CDR3, as DNA: TGTGCCAGCAGCCAAGGGGGACTATCACGGGAGGGCGAGCAGTACTTC.

V and J are TRBV5-1 and TRBJ2-7, with 9 bases fitting TRBD2. This CDR3 region has 15 residues. V lost 0 bases, J lost 2 bases, and 3 bases stayed unmatched. The germline CDR1 and CDR2 sequences are SGHRS and YFSETQ. This CDR3 is CASSLVLAGTYEQYF. The DNA for the CDR3 is TGCGCCAGCAGCTTGGTCCTAGCGGGGACCTACGAGCAGTACTTC.

The rearrangement joins TRBV7-9 to TRBJ1-4; D might be TRBD1 (6 bases). V dropped 4 bases and J dropped 6 bases, with 12 bases sitting between them. This CDR3 comprises 14 residues. Germline V gives CDR1 SEHNR, CDR2 FQNEAQ (reference sequence). This chain's CDR3 is CASSYDRSDEKLFF. The CDR3 DNA reads TGTGCCAGCAGCTATGACAGGAGCGATGAAAAACTGTTTTTT. Filled out from reference TRBV7-9 and TRBJ1-4, the complete variable domain reads DTGVSQNPRHKITKRGQNVTFRCDPISEHNRLYWYRQTLGQGPEFLTYFQNEAQLEKSRLLSDRFSAERPKGSFSTLEIQRTEQGDSAMYLCASSYDRSDEKLFFGSGTQLSVL.

The chain links TRBV10-2 to TRBJ1-1, with TRBD1 matching over 9 bases. Germline V gene sequence: CDR1 WSHSY, CDR2 SAAADI. The CDR3 length is 13 residues. Trimming cost V 6 bases and J 4 bases; bases outside gene matches: 3. In DNA, the CDR3 is TGCGCCAGCAGGAAGACAGGGGGCACTGAAGCTTTCTTT. Protein product: CASRKTGGTEAFF.

This chain joins TRBV6-6 and TRBJ1-5, with D possibly being TRBD1 (5 bases). CDR3 size: 16 residues. The V end was cut by 5 bases, the J end by 6 bases, with 20 bases between. Germline-derived CDR1 and CDR2 are MNHNY and SVGAGI (reference sequence). The CDR3 is CASSPIWAGLSQPQHF. The CDR3 DNA reads TGTGCCAGCAGTCCCATCTGGGCAGGGCTGAGTCAGCCCCAGCATTTT.

This chain connects TRBV12-5 to TRBJ2-7; 7 nucleotides match TRBD1. CDR1 is LGHNT and CDR2 is FRNRAP in the germline V gene. The J segment lost 5 bases and the V segment lost 7 bases, leaving 11 bases of the junction unmatched. This CDR3 has 14 residues. CDR3 DNA: TGTGCTAGTGTTCAGTGGGACAGCCTCCACGAGCAGTACTTC. It specifies CASVQWDSLHEQYF. The entire variable domain, with the rest obtained from reference TRBV12-5 and TRBJ2-7, is as follows: DARVTQTPRHKVTEMGQEVTMRCQPILGHNTVFWYRQTMMQGLELLAYFRNRAPLDDSGMPKDRFSAEMPDATLATLKIQPSEPRDSAVYFCASVQWDSLHEQYFGPGTRLTVT.

V and J are TRBV5-1 and TRBJ1-2, with a tentative D call TRBD1 (6 bases). Germline assignment: CDR1 SGHRS and CDR2 YFSETQ. V was cut by 4 bases and J by 8 bases, with 15 bases left in between. This CDR3 has 13 amino acids. The DNA of the CDR3 is TGCGCCAGCAGCGAAAACAGGGCCTACGGCTACACCTTC. Amino acids: CASSENRAYGYTF. The entire variable domain, with the rest obtained from reference TRBV5-1 and TRBJ1-2, is as follows: KAGVTQTPRYLIKTRGQQVTLSCSPISGHRSVSWYQQTPGQGLQFLFEYFSETQRNKGNFPGRFSGRQFSNSRSEMNVSTLELGDSALYLCASSENRAYGYTFGSGTRLTVV.

The rearrangement links TRBV9 to TRBJ2-1; D gene uncertain. Trimming stripped 1 base from V and 10 bases from J, with 15 bases between. The CDR3 has 14 amino acids. Germline CDR1 is SGDLS and CDR2 is YYNGEE. CDR3 DNA sequence: TGTGCCAGCAGCGTAAGTGCCCTATTGCAGGAGCAGTTCTTC. Its translation is CASSVSALLQEQFF.

The rearrangement uses TRBV27 and TRBJ2-7; unclear D gene. The CDR3 totals 14 residues. Trimming left V 4 bases short and J 2 bases short, with 12 bases between. Looked up from germline, CDR1 is MNHEY and CDR2 is SMNVEV (reference sequence). The CDR3: CASSWPGRTYEQYF. The CDR3 coding sequence is TGTGCCAGCAGTTGGCCAGGAAGGACCTACGAGCAGTACTTC.

About this clone itself: The final CDR3 position lacks the conserved phenylalanine or tryptophan, pointing to a likely read error. The DNA is left out, because the CDR3 cannot be placed on it with certainty; the CDR3 is given as TCRdb lists it. This rearrangement joins TRBV12-5 to TRBJ1-2. The CDR3 spans 12 residues, counting both ends. Germline assignment: CDR1 LGHNT and CDR2 FRNRAP. CDR3 in amino acids: CASGLVTGPPRY.

The chain combines TRBV28 with TRBJ1-6; D is ambiguous. V gave up 5 bases and J gave up 8 bases, with 13 bases separating them. Germline CDR1 and CDR2: MDHEN and SYDVKM. The CDR3 is 14 residues long. The chain's CDR3 is CASSRHVSDSPLHF. In DNA, the CDR3 is TGTGCCAGCAGTCGCCACGTGTCGGATTCACCCCTCCACTTT.

The chain combines TRBV7-9 with TRBJ1-2; maybe TRBD1 (5 bases). CDR1 and CDR2 (germline): SEHNR, FQNEAQ (reference sequence). There are 14 residues in the CDR3. The V end was cut by 4 bases, the J end by 7 bases, with 16 bases between. CDR3 sequence reads: CASSSSGGDGGYTF. The CDR3 DNA sequence: TGTGCCAGCAGCTCGTCTGGGGGGGACGGTGGCTACACCTTC. Full variable domain (missing parts from reference TRBV7-9 and TRBJ1-2): DTGVSQNPRHKITKRGQNVTFRCDPISEHNRLYWYRQTLGQGPEFLTYFQNEAQLEKSRLLSDRFSAERPKGSFSTLEIQRTEQGDSAMYLCASSSSGGDGGYTFGSGTRLTVV.

The gene calls are TRBV6-6 and TRBJ2-2; D call uncertain. The CDR3 is 13 residues long. CDR1 is MNHNY, CDR2 SVGAGI, per germline (reference sequence). Trimming shortened V by 4 bases and J by 2 bases, and 5 bases separated the two germline ends. The CDR3 DNA sequence: TGTGCCAGCAGTTTCCCAAACACCGGGGAGCTGTTTTTT. It codes for CASSFPNTGELFF.

The chain has TRBV4-2 and TRBJ2-3; D call uncertain. This CDR3 has 15 amino acids. V was trimmed by 0 bases and J by 0 bases, leaving 7 bases between them. The germline V gene encodes CDR1 LGHNA and CDR2 YNFKEQ. The CDR3 DNA follows: TGTGCCAGCAGCCAAGAGGCTAGTAGCACAGATACGCAGTATTTT. Translated, it gives CASSQEASSTDTQYF.

Only a few counts were recorded for this clone. This rearrangement joins TRBV5-1 to TRBJ1-5; D not certain. Trimming took 0 bases from V and 1 from J, leaving 5 bases between them. The CDR3 consists of 14 residues. Per germline, CDR1 SGHRS and CDR2 YFSETQ. CDR3 sequence reads: CASSLGTSNQPQHF. The CDR3 DNA is TGCGCCAGCAGCTTGGGGACCAGCAATCAGCCCCAGCATTTT. Combining the CDR3 with reference TRBV5-1 and TRBJ1-5 gives the whole variable domain KAGVTQTPRYLIKTRGQQVTLSCSPISGHRSVSWYQQTPGQGLQFLFEYFSETQRNKGNFPGRFSGRQFSNSRSEMNVSTLELGDSALYLCASSLGTSNQPQHFGDGTRLSIL.

The J gene is TRBJ2-5, the V gene TRBV7-6; 9 positions match TRBD1. V dropped 1 base and J dropped 4; count of bases not matched to a gene: 10. This CDR3 comprises 17 residues. Germline V gene data show CDR1 as SGHVS and CDR2 as FNYEAQ. The CDR3 DNA reads as TGTGCCAGCAGCTTAGATCCCGGGACAGGGCTAGCAGAGACCCAGTACTTC. It yields the protein CASSLDPGTGLAETQYF.

This clone appeared once. The V and J genes are TRBV3-1 (or the pseudogene TRBV3-2) and TRBJ2-5, with D uncertain. Trimming removed 2 bases at V and 2 bases at J, with 9 bases between. This CDR3 contains 14 residues. Per the germline V gene, CDR1 is LGHDT and CDR2 is YNNKEL (reference sequence). The CDR3 sequence is CASSQRWAQETQYF. In DNA, the CDR3 is TGTGCCAGCAGCCAAAGATGGGCACAAGAGACCCAGTACTTC.

The chain links TRBV19 to TRBJ2-5; no clear D gene. The germline V and J ends were trimmed by 5 bases and 5 bases, with 24 bases remaining between them. Germline V gene data show CDR1 as LNHDA and CDR2 as SQIVND (reference sequence). This CDR3 has 17 residues. The CDR3 DNA sequence: TGTGCCAGTAGTTCACGAACCCCCGGCCTCCCAAGGGAGACCCAGTACTTC. Its protein is CASSSRTPGLPRETQYF.

The rearrangement joins TRBV7-6 to TRBJ2-3; TRBD1 agrees at 7 bases. The germline V gene has CDR1 SGHVS and CDR2 FNYEAQ. This CDR3 region has 17 residues. V gave up 2 bases and J gave up 2 bases; unmatched junction bases: 10. The CDR3 DNA reads as TGTGCCAGCAGCTTAACCTCCGGGACAGATAACACAGATACGCAGTATTTT. Residues: CASSLTSGTDNTDTQYF.